The clone carrying this TCR beta chain was seen more than once but under ten times. Its antigen is currently unknown. Time point defined: patch test 1, 2 weeks after DPC sensitization. Specified treatment: therapeutic diphenylcyclopropenone sensitization with weekly scalp DPC. This record comes from a study of human T cells and chemical hapten exposure. Original processing methods: Per sample, the median was 95,638 TCRs, with values from around 24,000 to 710,000. TCRdb ran MiXCR on the RACE reads and lists one entry per CDR3 protein. The V and J calls follow TCRdb's processing rather than the paper's. The data contain under 85,000 distinct CDR3 sequences, about 9.3% of them singletons. CDR1 and CDR2 from the germline V gene are SNHLY and FYNNEI. CDR3 length: 13 residues. The V end was cut by 4 bases, the J end by 9 bases, with 13 bases between. Notes on the study in general: In the PT1 data, expanded TCR counts showed a positive correlation with patch test score. The formation of large CDR3 similarity clusters by expanded TCRs significantly exceeded that of controls.

This chain links TRBV2 with TRBJ2-1, with D possibly TRBD2 on 5 matching bases. The receptor was derived from a woman aged 45 to 65 with alopecia areata. Some clones in this sample may be carry-over from other donors' samples. The source was whole blood, collected in connection with sensitization to the hapten diphenylcyclopropenone (DPC). Written as DNA, the CDR3 is TGTGCCAGCAGTGCTACCGTAGGAGGTGAGCAGTTCTTC. Its translation: CASSATVGGEQFF.